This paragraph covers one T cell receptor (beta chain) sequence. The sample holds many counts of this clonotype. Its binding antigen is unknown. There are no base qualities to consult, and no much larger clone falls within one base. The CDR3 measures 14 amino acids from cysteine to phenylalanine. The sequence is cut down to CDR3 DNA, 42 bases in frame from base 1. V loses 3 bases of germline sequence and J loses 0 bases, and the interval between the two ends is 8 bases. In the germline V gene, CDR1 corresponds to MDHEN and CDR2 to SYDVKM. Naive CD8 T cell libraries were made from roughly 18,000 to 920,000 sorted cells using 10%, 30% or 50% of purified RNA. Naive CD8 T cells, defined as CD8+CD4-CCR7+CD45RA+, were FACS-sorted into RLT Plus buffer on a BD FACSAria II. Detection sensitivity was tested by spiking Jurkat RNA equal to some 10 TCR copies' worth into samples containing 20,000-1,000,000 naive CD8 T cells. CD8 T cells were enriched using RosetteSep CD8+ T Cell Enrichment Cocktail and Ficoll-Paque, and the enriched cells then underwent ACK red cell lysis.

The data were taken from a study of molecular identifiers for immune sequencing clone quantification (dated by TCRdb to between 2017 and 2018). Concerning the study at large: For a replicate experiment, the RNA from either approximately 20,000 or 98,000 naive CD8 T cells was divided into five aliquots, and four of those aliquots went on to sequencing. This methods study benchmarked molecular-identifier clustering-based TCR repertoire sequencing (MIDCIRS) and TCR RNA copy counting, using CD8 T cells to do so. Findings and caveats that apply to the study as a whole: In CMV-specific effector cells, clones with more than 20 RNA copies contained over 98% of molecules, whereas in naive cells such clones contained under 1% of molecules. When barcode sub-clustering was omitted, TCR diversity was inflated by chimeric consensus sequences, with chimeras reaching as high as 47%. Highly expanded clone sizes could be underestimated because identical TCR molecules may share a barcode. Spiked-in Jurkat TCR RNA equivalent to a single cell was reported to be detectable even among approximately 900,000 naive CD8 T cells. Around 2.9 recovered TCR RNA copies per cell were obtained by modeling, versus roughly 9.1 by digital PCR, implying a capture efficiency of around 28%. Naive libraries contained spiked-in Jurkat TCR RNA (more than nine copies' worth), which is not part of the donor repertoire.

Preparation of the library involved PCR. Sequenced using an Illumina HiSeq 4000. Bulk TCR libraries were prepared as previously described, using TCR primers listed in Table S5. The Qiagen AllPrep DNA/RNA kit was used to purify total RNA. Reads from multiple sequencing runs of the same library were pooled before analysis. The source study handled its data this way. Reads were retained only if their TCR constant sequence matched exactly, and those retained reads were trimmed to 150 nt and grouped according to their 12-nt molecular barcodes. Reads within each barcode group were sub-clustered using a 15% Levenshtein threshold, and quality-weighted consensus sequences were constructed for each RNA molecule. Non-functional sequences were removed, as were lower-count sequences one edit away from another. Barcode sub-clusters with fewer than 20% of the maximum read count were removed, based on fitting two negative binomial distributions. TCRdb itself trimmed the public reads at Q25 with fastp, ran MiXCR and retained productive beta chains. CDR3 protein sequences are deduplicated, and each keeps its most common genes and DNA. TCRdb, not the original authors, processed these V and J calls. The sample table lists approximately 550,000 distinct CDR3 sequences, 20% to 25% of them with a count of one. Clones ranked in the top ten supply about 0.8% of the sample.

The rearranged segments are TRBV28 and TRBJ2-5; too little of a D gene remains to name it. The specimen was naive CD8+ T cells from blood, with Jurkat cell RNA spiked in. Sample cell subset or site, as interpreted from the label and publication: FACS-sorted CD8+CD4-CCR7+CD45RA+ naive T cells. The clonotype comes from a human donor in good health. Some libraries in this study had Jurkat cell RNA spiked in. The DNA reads TGTGCCAGCAGTTTTCCCGACAACCAAGAGACCCAGTACTTC. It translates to CASSFPDNQETQYF. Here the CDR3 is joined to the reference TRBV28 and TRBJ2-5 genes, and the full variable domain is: DVKVTQSSRYLVKRTGEKVFLECVQDMDHENMFWYRQDPGLGLRLIYFSYDVKMKEKGDIPEGYSVSREKKERFSLILESASTNQTSMYLCASSFPDNQETQYFGPGTRLLVL.